The rows below give T cell receptor beta chains drawn from one sample of a study of cytomegalovirus exposure and HLA in healthy donors. Assay used: immunoSEQ multiplex PCR; TCRdb lists only in-frame clones, some missing. The sample lists over 55,000 clones; about 67% were seen once. The sample comprised PBMCs. The receptors shown here come from a middle-aged man in good health and CMV-seropositive. Each CDR3 is given with its conserved first and last residue. A D gene is named only where the DNA matches it firmly. Size is stated for part of the rows, as once, few or many counts, or as a class when the clone is expanded.

TRBJ1-1	TRBD1	NA	TRBV9	TGTGCCAGCAGCCTCCAGGCAGGGGGCATTTTGAACACTGAAGCTTTCTTT	CASSLQAGGILNTEAFF
TRBJ2-1	TRBD1	once	TRBV4-2	TGTGCCAGCAGCCAAGTCGGAGGACAGGGTGTGAGTGAGCAGTTCTTC	CASSQVGGQGVSEQFF
TRBJ2-7	NA	NA	TRBV29-1	TGCAGCGTTGAAGATGGCGGGACAGCCTACGAGCAGTACTTC	CSVEDGGTAYEQYF
TRBJ2-7	TRBD1	NA	TRBV11-2	TGTGCCAGCAGCCTGGGACAGGGGATCTACGAGCAGTACTTC	CASSLGQGIYEQYF
TRBJ1-1	NA	NA	TRBV9	TGTGCCAGCAGCGTAGAGACCAGGGGCACTGAAGCTTTCTTT	CASSVETRGTEAFF
TRBJ2-7	NA	NA	TRBV5-1	TGCGCCAGCAGCTTGGGGGAAGGGAGCGAGCAGTACTTC	CASSLGEGSEQYF
TRBJ2-7	TRBD1	NA	TRBV4-1	TGCGCCAGCAGCCAACAACCGGGACAGGGGGCTTACGAGCAGTACTTC	CASSQQPGQGAYEQYF
TRBJ2-2	TRBD2	NA	TRBV5-1	TGCGCCAGCAGTTCGAGCGGGGCGAACACCGGGGAGCTGTTTTTT	CASSSSGANTGELFF
TRBJ1-4	TRBD1	NA	TRBV30	TGTGCCTGGAGGGAAACGACAGGGGGCCATGAAAAACTGTTTTTT	CAWRETTGGHEKLFF
TRBJ1-4	NA	few	TRBV15	TGTGCCACCAGCAGGGCCGAGGGAAAACTGTTTTTT	CATSRAEGKLFF
TRBJ1-6	NA	NA	TRBV6-5	TGTGCCAGCAGTTACTCACGAACGGCGGATTCACCCCTCCACTTT	CASSYSRTADSPLHF
TRBJ2-5	TRBD1	NA	TRBV7-2	TGTGCCAGCAGCCGTACTCGACGGGCAGGGGGAGAGACCCAGTACTTC	CASSRTRRAGGETQYF
TRBJ2-7	TRBD1	NA	TRBV6-1	TGTGCCAGCAGCGGACAGGGACCCTACGAGCAGTACTTC	CASSGQGPYEQYF
TRBJ2-3	NA	NA	TRBV7-9	TGTGCCAGCAGCTTGTCAGCGGATACGCAGTATTTT	CASSLSADTQYF
TRBJ1-2	TRBD1	NA	TRBV2	TGTGCCAGCAGGGCAGGACAGGCCACCCCGGGCTACACCTTC	CASRAGQATPGYTF
TRBJ1-1	TRBD1	NA	TRBV6-6	TGTGCCATCCGGGACAGGGGGCTGGATACTGAAGCTTTCTTT	CAIRDRGLDTEAFF
TRBJ1-1	NA	NA	TRBV30	TGTGCCTGGAGTGCCTTATCCTACACTGAAGCTTTCTTT	CAWSALSYTEAFF
TRBJ2-5	NA	NA	TRBV30	TGTGCCTGGACCCTCCCCGGTCAAGAGACCCAGTACTTC	CAWTLPGQETQYF
TRBJ2-5	NA	once	TRBV2	TGTGCCAGCAGTGACTCCGGGACCCAGTACTTC	CASSDSGTQYF
TRBJ1-2	TRBD1	many	TRBV5-4	TGTGCCAGCACCCGGACAGGGCTCGGTGATGGCTACACCTTC	CASTRTGLGDGYTF
TRBJ1-6	NA	NA	TRBV25-1	TGTGCCAGCAGTGAAGTGGGGCCACCTAGGAATTCACCCCTCCACTTT	CASSEVGPPRNSPLHF
TRBJ1-1	TRBD1	NA	TRBV7-8	TGTGCCAGCAGCTCGGACAGGGGGAACACTGAAGCTTTCTTT	CASSSDRGNTEAFF
TRBJ2-7	TRBD2	NA	TRBV6-1	TGTGCCAGCAGACTAGCGGGCCCCTCCTACGAGCAGTACTTC	CASRLAGPSYEQYF
TRBJ2-2	TRBD2	NA	TRBV9	TGTGCCAGCAGCGTAGGAAATAGCGGGAGGTTCTACACCGGGGAGCTGTTTTTT	CASSVGNSGRFYTGELFF
TRBJ2-7	TRBD1	NA	TRBV15	TGTGCCACCAGCAGAGTTCTAGGACAGGGTAGCGAGCAGTACTTC	CATSRVLGQGSEQYF
TRBJ2-3	NA	NA	TRBV9	TGTGCCAGCAGCGTAGTAAGGGAAGGGGCAGATACGCAGTATTTT	CASSVVREGADTQYF
TRBJ2-7	TRBD1	NA	TRBV27	TGTGCCAGCAGTTATACAGGGGCCCGCTCCTACGAGCAGTACTTC	CASSYTGARSYEQYF
TRBJ2-1	TRBD1	few	TRBV5-6	TGTGCCAGCAGCAGACAGGGGGCCATCGTCGATGAGCAGTTCTTC	CASSRQGAIVDEQFF
TRBJ1-2	TRBD1	NA	TRBV29-1	TGCAGCGTTTACAGGGGAATCAACTATGGCTACACCTTC	CSVYRGINYGYTF
TRBJ2-7	TRBD1	NA	TRBV7-9	TGTGCCAGCAGCTTCTACCGGGACAGGGACTACGAGCAGTACTTC	CASSFYRDRDYEQYF
TRBJ2-2	NA	once	TRBV4-3	TGCGCCAGCAGCCAAGGGAACCACGACTCGAACACCGGGGAGCTGTTTTTT	CASSQGNHDSNTGELFF
TRBJ1-1	NA	NA	TRBV2	TGTGCCAGCAGTTCCCGGGTGGAGAACACTGAAGCTTTCTTT	CASSSRVENTEAFF
TRBJ1-2	TRBD1	NA	TRBV6-5	TGTGCCAGCAGTTACCTGCCAGGGGGAGTCTACGGCTACACCTTC	CASSYLPGGVYGYTF
TRBJ1-1	NA	NA	TRBV7-8	TGTGCCAGCAGCGAGACAGTGAAAGCTTTCTTT	CASSETVKAFF
TRBJ2-1	TRBD2	few	TRBV7-6	TGTGCCAGCAGCTTAACGGGAGGCCGCGACTACAATGAGCAGTTCTTC	CASSLTGGRDYNEQFF
TRBJ1-2	TRBD1	NA	TRBV7-9	TGTGCCAGCAACATACCTAGTAGGGGACAGGGACTGGAAGGCTACACCTTC	CASNIPSRGQGLEGYTF
TRBJ2-2	TRBD2	NA	TRBV7-3	TGTGCCAGCAGCCCAGATACTAGCGGGAGGCGGGCCGGGGAGCTGTTTTTT	CASSPDTSGRRAGELFF
TRBJ1-6	TRBD1	NA	TRBV7-9	TGTGCCAGCAGTCCCATCCGGGACAGGTATAATTCACCCCTCCACTTT	CASSPIRDRYNSPLHF
TRBJ2-3	NA	NA	TRBV27	TGTGCCAGCAGGTTCCTCACAGAACTTAGCACAGATACGCAGTATTTT	CASRFLTELSTDTQYF
TRBJ1-1	NA	NA	TRBV4-1	TGCGCCAGCAGCCTCGCGATAGACCTAGGGGAAGTAGAGAACACTGAAGCTTTCTTT	CASSLAIDLGEVENTEAFF
TRBJ1-4	TRBD1	many	TRBV19	TGTGCCAGTAGTATGGCCCGGACAGGGAATGAAAAACTGTTTTTT	CASSMARTGNEKLFF
TRBJ2-2	TRBD2	many	TRBV7-9	TGTGCCAGTCAGCGGGAGAACACCGGGGAGCTGTTTTTT	CASQRENTGELFF
TRBJ1-1	NA	NA	TRBV7-3	TGTGCCAGCAGCCCCTCCAGCCCCGTGGGGGGAGGGGAAGCTTTCTTT	CASSPSSPVGGGEAFF
TRBJ2-7	NA	NA	TRBV29-1	TGCAGCGTTGAACAGAACCTGTCCGAGCAGTACTTC	CSVEQNLSEQYF
TRBJ2-2	NA	NA	TRBV25-1	TGTGCCAGCAGTGACCCACCCGGGGTAGCCGAGAACACCGGGGAGCTGTTTTTT	CASSDPPGVAENTGELFF
TRBJ1-2	TRBD1	few	TRBV6-5	TGTGCCAGCAGGGACAGGGCCTCAAACTATGGCTACACCTTC	CASRDRASNYGYTF
TRBJ2-2	TRBD2	NA	TRBV7-6	TGTGCCAGCAGCCCTACCCCTAGCGGGAGTGGCGGGGAGCTGTTTTTT	CASSPTPSGSGGELFF
TRBJ1-1	TRBD1	NA	TRBV10-3	TGTGCCATCAGTGAGGGACAGGGCCGCTTAGCTTTCTTT	CAISEGQGRLAFF
TRBJ2-1	TRBD2	few	TRBV2	TGTGCCAGCAGTCCTCCGCGACTAGCGGGAGGGCCCATATACAAGAATGAGCAGTTCTTC	CASSPPRLAGGPIYKNEQFF
TRBJ2-5	TRBD1	many	TRBV11-2	TGTGCCAGCAGCTTAGATACAGGGGTAGGCCGGGAGACCCAGTACTTC	CASSLDTGVGRETQYF
TRBJ1-4	TRBD1	NA	TRBV19	TGTGCCAGTAGTTCACGACAGGGGAATGAAAAACTGTTTTTT	CASSSRQGNEKLFF
TRBJ2-5	TRBD2	NA	TRBV7-8	TGTGCCAGCAGCTTAGTTGGGACTAGCGGGAGCCCAGAGACCCAGTACTTC	CASSLVGTSGSPETQYF